The rows below give T cell receptor beta chains drawn from one sample of a study of post-analysis software for immune sequencing data. From the PCR reads, TCRdb called clonotypes with MiXCR, one entry per CDR3 protein. The sample has about 680,000 distinct CDR3 sequences; approximately 59% are singletons. Specimen: blood. All receptors derive from a girl aged 2-10 years with multiple sclerosis. Each CDR3 is given without its conserved first and last residue.

V	J	CDR3
TRBV20-1	TRBJ2-5	SARPSGGLGETQY
TRBV29-1	TRBJ2-3	SVKVQGATDTQY
TRBV11-2	TRBJ2-7	ASSLVTEGQY
TRBV7-9	TRBJ2-7	ASSLLAGSRSYEQY
TRBV6-6	TRBJ2-1	ASSSPGQFNNEQF
TRBV15	TRBJ2-5	ATSRDPGYGARY
TRBV2	TRBJ2-7	ASRPAEGGTYEQY
TRBV10-2	TRBJ1-2	ASSESEGMALGYT
TRBV27	TRBJ2-3	ASSLRGGRYADTQY
TRBV28	TRBJ1-5	ASSPGQRVKPQH
TRBV21-1	TRBJ1-1	ASRLGGLLAFAEAF
TRBV2	TRBJ2-3	ASSAQAGVLDTQY
TRBV20-1	TRBJ1-5	SGREGEAQPQH
TRBV29-1	TRBJ2-5	SVLGQAGKTQY
TRBV2	TRBJ2-1	ANRGTSGERTLNYNEQF
TRBV6-5	.	ASSPLAGSTEQY
TRBV14	TRBJ1-1	ASSRPSGGVNTEAF
TRBV7-8	TRBJ2-1	ASSSYRGAYNEQF
TRBV20-1	TRBJ1-2	SARGSQIYGYT
TRBV4-1	TRBJ2-3	ASRDFMGADTQY
TRBV5-1	TRBJ2-4	ASSLKGNIQY
TRBV29-1	TRBJ2-1	SVGPGTPTYNEQF
TRBV7-9	TRBJ2-7	ASSLTTGYEQY
TRBV11-2	.	ASSLNPETQY
TRBV29-1	TRBJ1-2	SGDSFAGGYT
TRBV20-1	TRBJ2-1	SARDHDSTSYNEQF
TRBV15	TRBJ1-2	ATSRGGDRAYGYT
TRBV11-2	TRBJ2-7	ASRARDLPYEQY
TRBV3-1	TRBJ1-1	ASSNRENTEAF
TRBV20-1	TRBJ2-7	SARTQTAGSDEQY
TRBV12-3/TRBV12-4	TRBJ2-1	ASSWDSGRGTYNEQF
TRBV20-1	TRBJ2-7	SARPPGWESYEQY
TRBV30	TRBJ2-1	AWTMSLAGAKSSVPYNEQF
TRBV7-9	TRBJ1-2	ASSARPAVGYT
TRBV12-3/TRBV12-4	TRBJ2-1	ASSAGLAGEVNEQF
TRBV5-6	TRBJ2-3	ASTAFTQY
TRBV7-2	TRBJ2-3	ASSLAAGWETDTQY
TRBV7-3	TRBJ2-2	ASSLRRSGRANTGELF
TRBV20-1	TRBJ2-5	SARDGQGAETQY
TRBV15	TRBJ2-3	ATSRRASDTQY
TRBV6-5	TRBJ1-2	ASSYGPGFDT
TRBV6-5	TRBJ2-1	VSSYRLAGVYEQF
TRBV12-3/TRBV12-4	TRBJ1-1	ASSPGQGRTEAF
TRBV7-2	TRBJ2-1	ASSLVLIAGADEQF